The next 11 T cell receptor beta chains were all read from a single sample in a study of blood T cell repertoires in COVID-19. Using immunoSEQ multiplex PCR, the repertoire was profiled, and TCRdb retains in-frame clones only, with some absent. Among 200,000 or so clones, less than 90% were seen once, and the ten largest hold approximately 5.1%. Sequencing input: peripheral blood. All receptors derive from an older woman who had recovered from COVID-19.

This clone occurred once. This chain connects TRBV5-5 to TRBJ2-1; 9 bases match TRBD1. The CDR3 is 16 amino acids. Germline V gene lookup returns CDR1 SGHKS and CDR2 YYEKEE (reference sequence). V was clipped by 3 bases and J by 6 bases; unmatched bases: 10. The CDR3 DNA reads TGTGCCAGCAGCTATTACAGGGGGCGGGGAACCAATGAGCAGTTCTTC. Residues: CASSYYRGRGTNEQFF.

The CDR3 DNA reads as TGTGCCAGCTCCGGTGGGACAGGGATTGGAAACACCATATATTTT. Translation gives CASSGGTGIGNTIYF. The chain joins TRBV18 to TRBJ1-3, with TRBD1 identical over 9 bases. Unmatched junction bases numbered 6, after V lost 6 bases and J lost 3 bases. The germline CDR1 and CDR2 sequences are KGHSH and LQKENI. The CDR3 extends over 15 amino acids.

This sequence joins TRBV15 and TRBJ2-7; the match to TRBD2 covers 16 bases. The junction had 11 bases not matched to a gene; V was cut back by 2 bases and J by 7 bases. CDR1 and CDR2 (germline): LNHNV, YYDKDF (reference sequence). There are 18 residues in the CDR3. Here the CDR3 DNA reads TGTGCCACCAGCAGAAAGGGGACTAGCGGGGGGGGCCCCCGGGAGCAGTACTTC. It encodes CATSRKGTSGGGPREQYF.

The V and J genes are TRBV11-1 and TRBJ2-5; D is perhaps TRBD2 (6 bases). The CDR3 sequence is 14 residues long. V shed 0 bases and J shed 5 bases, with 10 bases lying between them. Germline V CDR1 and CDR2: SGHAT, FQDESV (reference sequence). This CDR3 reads CASSLARGTETQYF. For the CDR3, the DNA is TGTGCCAGCAGCTTAGCGCGAGGGACTGAGACCCAGTACTTC. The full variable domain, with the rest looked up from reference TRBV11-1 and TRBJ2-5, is EAEVAQSPRYKITEKSQAVAFWCDPISGHATLYWYRQILGQGPELLVQFQDESVVDDSQLPKDRFSAERLKGVDSTLKIQPAELGDSAMYLCASSLARGTETQYFGPGTRLLVL.

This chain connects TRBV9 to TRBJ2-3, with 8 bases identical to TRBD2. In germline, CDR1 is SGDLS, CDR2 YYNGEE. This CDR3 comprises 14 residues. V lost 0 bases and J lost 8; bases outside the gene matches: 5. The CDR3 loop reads CASSVAGGAGTQYF. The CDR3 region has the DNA TGTGCCAGCAGCGTAGCCGGGGGGGCCGGTACGCAGTATTTT.

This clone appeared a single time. CDR3 DNA sequence: TGTGCCAGCAGCTTCGGGACAGAAAGCAATGAGCAGTTCTTC. Translation: CASSFGTESNEQFF. J is TRBJ2-1 and V is TRBV11-2; 7 positions match TRBD1. Germline values: CDR1 SGHAT, CDR2 FQNNGV. The length of the CDR3 is 14 residues. With 3 bases clipped from V and 6 bases from J, the junction kept 5 bases outside the gene matches.

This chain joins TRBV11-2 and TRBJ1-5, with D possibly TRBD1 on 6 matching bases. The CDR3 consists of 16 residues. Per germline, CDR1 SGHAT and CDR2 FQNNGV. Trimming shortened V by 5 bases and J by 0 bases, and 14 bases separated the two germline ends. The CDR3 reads CASSGGTGYSNQPQHF. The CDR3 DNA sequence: TGTGCCAGCAGCGGGGGCACGGGGTATAGCAATCAGCCCCAGCATTTT.

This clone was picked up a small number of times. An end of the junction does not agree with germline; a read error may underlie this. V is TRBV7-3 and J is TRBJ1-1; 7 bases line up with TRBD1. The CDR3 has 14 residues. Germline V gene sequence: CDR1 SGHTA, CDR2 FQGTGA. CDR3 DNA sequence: TGTGCCAGCAGCCCGGCACAGGGGAACCCTGAAGCTTTCTTT. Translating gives CASSPAQGNPEAFF.

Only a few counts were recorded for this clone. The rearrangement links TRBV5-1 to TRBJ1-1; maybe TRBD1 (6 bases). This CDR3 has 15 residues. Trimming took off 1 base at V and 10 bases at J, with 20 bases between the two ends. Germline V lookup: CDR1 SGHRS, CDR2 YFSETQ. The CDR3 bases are TGCGCCAGCAGCTTGTCGTGGGACAAGACTTGGGGAGCTTTCTTT. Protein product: CASSLSWDKTWGAFF.

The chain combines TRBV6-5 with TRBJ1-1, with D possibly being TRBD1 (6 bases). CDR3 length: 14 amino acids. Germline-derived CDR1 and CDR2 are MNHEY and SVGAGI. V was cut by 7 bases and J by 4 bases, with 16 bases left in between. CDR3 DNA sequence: TGTGCCAGCACCCCGGACAGCATGGGCACTGAAGCTTTCTTT. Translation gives CASTPDSMGTEAFF.

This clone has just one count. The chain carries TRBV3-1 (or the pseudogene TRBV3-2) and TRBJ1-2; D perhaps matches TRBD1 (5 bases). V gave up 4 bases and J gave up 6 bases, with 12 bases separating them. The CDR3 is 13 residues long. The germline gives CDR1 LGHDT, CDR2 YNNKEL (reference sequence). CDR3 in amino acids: CASSPSRVHGYTF. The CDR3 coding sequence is TGTGCCAGCAGCCCCAGCAGGGTCCATGGCTACACCTTC.